This T cell receptor beta chain was identified in a study of beta chain features in type 1 diabetes. Sequenced material consisted of expressed TCRB transcripts (all of the isolated RNA was reverse transcribed). Repertoires were generated with immunoSEQ multiplex PCR, while TCRdb's copy carries only in-frame clones and drops some. The repertoire includes tens of thousands of clones, around a third of them detected once, and about 0.42% sits in the top ten. This CDR3 has 17 amino acids. The V segment lost 2 bases and the J segment 5 bases; nucleotides outside the gene matches: 8. Germline V gene lookup returns CDR1 SNHLY and CDR2 FYNNEI.

The TCR comes from a woman younger than 30 in good health. The sequenced material came from stem cell memory CD4+ T cells from blood. The chain couples TRBV2 to TRBJ2-1; TRBD2 matches at 11 bases. CDR3 in amino acids: CASSERGSSGRDNEQFF. For the CDR3, the DNA is TGTGCCAGCAGTGAAAGGGGAAGTAGCGGGAGGGACAATGAGCAGTTCTTC.